Included here is one T cell receptor (beta chain) sequence, with context. Its antigen is still unknown. Base qualities are missing; no much larger clone stands one base away. TCRbeta CDR3 regions were amplified from genomic DNA by means of the immunoSEQ Assay, a bias-controlled multiplex PCR. On the authors' methods: The number of nucleated cells in each sample was estimated from the amplification of reference gene primers within the assay. To quantify the absolute abundance of each unique TCRbeta CDR3 rearrangement, sequence reads were collapsed and filtered. For each sample, productive Simpson clonality was calculated as the square root of Simpson's diversity index across productive rearrangements. TCRdb took this table from immuneACCESS and kept in-frame rearrangements with V and J called. Such tables lack part of the clones; where checked against another copy, unresolved V genes explain under half of the gap, and the rest is unexplained. The DNA was the basis for D and trimming; V, J and clone size are from that table. The sample table records approximately 300,000 clones; 65% to 90% of these occur just once. Clones ranked in the top ten supply approximately 4.1% of the sample.

The data belong to a study of blood T cell repertoires in COVID-19 (TCRdb year 2020). Study-level background: Collaborator samples came from the United States, Italy and Spain and covered acute and convalescent phases of COVID-19. The material from the prospective study consisted of cDNA or gDNA derived from T cells, B-cell-depleted T cells, or PBMCs. Where HLA class I and class II types were available, the types were taken from metadata supplied by the sample provider, not from assay-based typing. Nearly every sample came with metadata listing a de-identified subject ID, COVID-19 status, age in years and sex. The repertoires were released in a freely available public database intended as a resource for research on the immune response to SARS-CoV-2. The samples were drawn from the first 160 participants of the ongoing ImmuneRACE study and from 950 to 1,500 subjects provided by 6 global collaborators. Subjects who had been exposed to COVID-19, were actively infected with it, or had recovered from it provided the deeply sampled blood TCRbeta repertoires that made up the dataset.

Broader findings and caveats from the paper: How much clinical and demographic metadata was included differed by source and by participant, and the metadata was provided uncurated.

In the prospective study, participants were about 18 to 100 years old, resided in around 25 geographic areas of the United States, and were enrolled through a virtual design. In the prospective study, participants were assigned to cohorts based on the clinical history participants reported in a screening survey and a study questionnaire. Recovered participants in ImmuneRACE Cohort 3 were defined as having two consecutive negative NP/OP PCR tests, clearance from a healthcare professional, or resolution of symptoms. In the prospective study, whole blood, serum and a nasopharyngeal or oropharyngeal swab were collected from each participant by mobile phlebotomists. Over a roughly two-month period, participants in the prospective study had the option of providing additional blood draws and questionnaires. Before DNA extraction, blood samples from the prospective study were shipped at room temperature or frozen.

Input material: PBMCs or T cells enriched from blood (not recorded which). This receptor was taken from a man aged 25-45 years who had recovered from COVID-19.

The sequenced DNA is TGCGCCAGCAGTGAGTTTTCGACAGGCACCTACGAGCAGTACTTC. Its amino acids are CASSEFSTGTYEQYF. The sequence is built from TRBV10-1 and TRBJ2-7; TRBD1 is a weak D gene call, 6 bases matching. Cut back by 1 base and 2 bases, the V and J ends lie 12 bases apart. The germline V gene (reference sequence) specifies WNHNN as CDR1 and SYGVQD as CDR2. Counted from cysteine to phenylalanine, this CDR3 has 15 amino acids. Only the CDR3 DNA stays, 45 bases, in frame from base 1.